The clone carrying this TCR beta chain has a handful of counts. Its antigen is still unknown. TCRdb ran MiXCR on the reads and lists one entry per CDR3 protein. The top ten hold 55% to 60% of the sample, which has about 220,000 distinct CDR3 sequences, around two fifths seen once. This sample was taken from a study of T cell repertoires in cytomegalovirus infection. Trimming cost V 2 bases and J 7 bases, with 15 bases left between them. In germline, CDR1 is SGHVS, CDR2 FNYEAQ. The CDR3 extends over 15 amino acids. This receptor was identified in a human donor in good health (CMV status not recorded). Some clones in this sample may be carry-over from other donors' samples. This chain connects TRBV7-6 to TRBJ2-1; D is ambiguous. The sample consisted of CD8+ T cells from cultured PBMCs, taken from culture after CMV antigen stimulation. The CDR3 DNA reads as TGTGCCAGCAGCTTAAGCGATTCTCCCTCAAATGAGCAGTTCTTC. This codes for CASSLSDSPSNEQFF.